This T cell receptor beta chain originates from a study of molecular identifiers for immune sequencing clone quantification. CD8+CD4-CCR7+CD45RA+ sorting gave the naive CD8 T cells. CDR1 MNHEY and CDR2 SVGEGT come from the germline V gene. The CDR3 runs 11 residues. With listed TCR primers and previously described methods, bulk TCR libraries were prepared. TCRdb ran MiXCR on the PCR reads and lists one entry per CDR3 protein. The table has more than 85,000 distinct CDR3 sequences, about 35% seen once. Notes on this clonotype: Given a much more abundant clone one base away, this may be a read error.

Sequences were obtained from naive CD8+ T cells from blood, with Jurkat cell RNA spiked in. Subset reported: FACS-sorted CD8+CD4-CCR7+CD45RA+ naive T cells. The origin of this receptor is a human donor in good health. Some libraries in this study had Jurkat cell RNA spiked in. The chain recombines TRBV6-2 or TRBV6-3 with TRBJ2-2, with D possibly being TRBD2 (5 bases). CDR3 sequence reads: CASSRTGELLF. The CDR3 DNA is TGTGCCAGCAGCCGCACCGGGGAGCTGCTTTTT.